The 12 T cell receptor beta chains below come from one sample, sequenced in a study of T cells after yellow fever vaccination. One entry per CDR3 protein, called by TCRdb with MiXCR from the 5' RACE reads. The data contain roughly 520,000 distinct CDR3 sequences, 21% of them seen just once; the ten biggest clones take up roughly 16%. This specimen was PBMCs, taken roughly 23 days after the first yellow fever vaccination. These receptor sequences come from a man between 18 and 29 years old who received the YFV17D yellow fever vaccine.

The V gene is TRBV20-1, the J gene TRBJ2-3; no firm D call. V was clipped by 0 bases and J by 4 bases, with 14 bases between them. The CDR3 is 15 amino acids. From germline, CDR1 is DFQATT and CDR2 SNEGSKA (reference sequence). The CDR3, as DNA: TGCAGTGCTAGAGAAGGAAGGGTTTCGGCAGATACGCAGTATTTT. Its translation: CSAREGRVSADTQYF.

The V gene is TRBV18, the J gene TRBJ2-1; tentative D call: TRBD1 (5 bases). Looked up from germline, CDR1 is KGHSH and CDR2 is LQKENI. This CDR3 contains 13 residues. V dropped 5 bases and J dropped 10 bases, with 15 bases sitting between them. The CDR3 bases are TGTGCCAGCTCAGGGTCAGACAGCCCCGAGCAGTTCTTC. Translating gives CASSGSDSPEQFF.

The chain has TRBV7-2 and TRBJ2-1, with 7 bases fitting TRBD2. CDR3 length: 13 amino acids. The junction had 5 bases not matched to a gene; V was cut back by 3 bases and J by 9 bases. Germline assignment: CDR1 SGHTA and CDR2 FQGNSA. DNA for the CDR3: TGTGCCAGCAGCTTGGGGCGGGGGAGTGAGCAGTTCTTC. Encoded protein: CASSLGRGSEQFF.

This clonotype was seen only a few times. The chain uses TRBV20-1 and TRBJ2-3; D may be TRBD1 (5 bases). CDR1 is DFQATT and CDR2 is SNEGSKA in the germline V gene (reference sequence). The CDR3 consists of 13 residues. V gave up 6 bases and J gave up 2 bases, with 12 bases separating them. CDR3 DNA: TGCAGTGCCTCAAGACAGTACACAGATACGCAGTATTTT. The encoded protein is CSASRQYTDTQYF.

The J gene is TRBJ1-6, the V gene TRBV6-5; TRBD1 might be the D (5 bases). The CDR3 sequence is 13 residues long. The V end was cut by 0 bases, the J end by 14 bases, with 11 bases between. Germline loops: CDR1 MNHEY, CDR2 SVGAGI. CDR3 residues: CASSYSGTLALHF. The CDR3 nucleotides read TGTGCCAGCAGTTACTCCGGGACTCTCGCCCTCCACTTT.

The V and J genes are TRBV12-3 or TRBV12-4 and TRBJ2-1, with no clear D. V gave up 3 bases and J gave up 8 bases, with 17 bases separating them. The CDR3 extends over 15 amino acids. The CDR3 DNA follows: TGTGCCAGCAGTTTCCCAATAAACCCCTCCGATGAGCAGTTCTTC. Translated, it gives CASSFPINPSDEQFF.

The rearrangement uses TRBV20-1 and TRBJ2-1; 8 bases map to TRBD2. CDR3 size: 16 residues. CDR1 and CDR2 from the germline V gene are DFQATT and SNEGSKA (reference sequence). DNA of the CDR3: TGCTGGGCTAGGGGGGGGCCCGGGGGGGCGGTCAATGAGCAGTTCTTC. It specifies CWARGGPGGAVNEQFF.

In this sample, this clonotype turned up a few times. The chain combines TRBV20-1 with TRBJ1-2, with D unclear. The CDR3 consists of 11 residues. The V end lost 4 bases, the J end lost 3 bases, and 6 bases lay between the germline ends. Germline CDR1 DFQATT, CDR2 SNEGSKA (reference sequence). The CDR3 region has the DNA TGCAGTGCTAAGGCATACTATGGCTACACCTTC. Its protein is CSAKAYYGYTF.

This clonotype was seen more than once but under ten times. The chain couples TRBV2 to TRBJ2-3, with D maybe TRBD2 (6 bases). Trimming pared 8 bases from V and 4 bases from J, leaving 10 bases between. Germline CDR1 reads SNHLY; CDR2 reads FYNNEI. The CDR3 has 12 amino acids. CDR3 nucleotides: TGTGCCAGCGATAGGGAGGCAGATACGCAGTATTTT. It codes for CASDREADTQYF.

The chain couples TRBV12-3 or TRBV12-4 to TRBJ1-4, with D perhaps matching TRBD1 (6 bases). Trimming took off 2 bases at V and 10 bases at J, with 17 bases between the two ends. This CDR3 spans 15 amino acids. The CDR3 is CASSLSRGTGGKLFF. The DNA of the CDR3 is TGTGCCAGCAGTTTATCCAGGGGCACTGGGGGAAAACTGTTTTTT.

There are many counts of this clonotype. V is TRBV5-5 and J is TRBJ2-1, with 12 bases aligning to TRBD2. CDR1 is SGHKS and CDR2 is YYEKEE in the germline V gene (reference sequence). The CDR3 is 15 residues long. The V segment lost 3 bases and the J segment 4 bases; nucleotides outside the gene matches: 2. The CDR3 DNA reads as TGTGCCAGCAGCTCTAGCGGGGGGGGTTACAATGAGCAGTTCTTC. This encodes CASSSSGGGYNEQFF.

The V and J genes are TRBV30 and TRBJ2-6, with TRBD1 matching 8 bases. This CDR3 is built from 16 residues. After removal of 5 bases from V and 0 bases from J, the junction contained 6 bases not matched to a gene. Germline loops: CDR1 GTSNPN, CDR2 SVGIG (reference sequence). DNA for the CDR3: TGTGCCTGGGGGGACAGGTTATACTCTGGGGCCAACGTCCTGACTTTC. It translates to CAWGDRLYSGANVLTF.